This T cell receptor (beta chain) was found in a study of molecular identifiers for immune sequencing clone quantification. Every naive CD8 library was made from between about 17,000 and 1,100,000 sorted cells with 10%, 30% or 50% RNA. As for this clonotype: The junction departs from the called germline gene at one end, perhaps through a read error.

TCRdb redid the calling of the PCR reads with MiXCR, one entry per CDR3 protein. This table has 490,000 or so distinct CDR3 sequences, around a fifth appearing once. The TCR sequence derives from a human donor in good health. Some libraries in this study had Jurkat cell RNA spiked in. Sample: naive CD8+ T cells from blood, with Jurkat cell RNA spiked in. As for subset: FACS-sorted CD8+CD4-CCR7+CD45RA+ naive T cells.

The CDR3 DNA reads as TGTGCCAGCAGTCCCGGACTTAGCTCTGGAAGCACCATATATTTT. Translation gives CASSPGLSSGSTIYF. V gene TRBV6-2 or TRBV6-3 combines with J gene TRBJ1-3; no definite D call. This CDR3 is built from 15 residues. CDR1 and CDR2 from the germline V gene are MNHEY and SVGEGT.